One sample yielded the 2 T cell receptor beta chains listed below, sequenced in a study of vaccination and CD4 T cells after COVID-19. An Oncomine TCR Beta short-read assay was used to sequence the DNA from cultured CD4+ T cells. TCRdb called the PCR reads again in MiXCR, with one record for every CDR3 protein. The sample consists of some 25,000 distinct CDR3 sequences, around 45% of them appearing once. Antigen specificity for these receptors is unknown. Treatment described: roughly nine-day PBMC culture with coronavirus spike peptide pools or control peptides (ViraFEST assay). Sequenced input: CD4+ T cells from blood, cultured in vitro. These receptors were taken from a human donor who had recovered from COVID-19.

This clonotype came up a few times. This chain joins TRBV6-4 and TRBJ1-2; D ambiguous. CDR1 and CDR2 (germline): MRHNA, SNTAGT. This CDR3 comprises 14 residues. Trimming took 0 bases from V and 5 from J, leaving 10 bases between them. The CDR3 bases are TGTGCCAGCAGTGACTCGGGTCTTCCTTATGGCTACACCTTC. Residues: CASSDSGLPYGYTF.

The chain recombines TRBV11-2 with TRBJ1-1, with 9 bases lining up with TRBD1. The junction had 16 bases not matched to a gene; V was cut back by 5 bases and J by 0 bases. Germline CDR1 and CDR2: SGHAT and FQNNGV. The CDR3 sequence is 19 residues long. The CDR3 DNA is TGTGCCAGCAGCGCCCCCAAGGACAGGGGCGAGCCCATGAACACTGAAGCTTTCTTT. Translating gives CASSAPKDRGEPMNTEAFF.